One sample yielded the 19 T cell receptor beta chains listed below, sequenced in a study of blood T cell repertoires in COVID-19. The repertoire was sequenced with immunoSEQ multiplex PCR; TCRdb's copy has only in-frame clones and lacks some. The repertoire holds over 250,000 clones, with about 88% as singletons. The sample taken for sequencing was peripheral blood. The receptors come from a woman between 65 and 79 years old with COVID-19, enrolled during active disease.

This chain joins TRBV20-1 and TRBJ1-1; D is unclear. Germline lookup yields CDR1 DFQATT and CDR2 SNEGSKA (reference sequence). The length of the CDR3 is 8 residues. Trimming took off 4 bases at V and 11 bases at J, with 5 bases between the two ends. DNA of the CDR3: TGCAGTGCTAATCAGGCTTTCTTT. Translating it yields CSANQAFF.

V gene TRBV9 combines with J gene TRBJ1-1, with D possibly TRBD1 on 5 matching bases. The CDR3 extends over 14 amino acids. V was cut by 6 bases and J by 3 bases, with 15 bases left in between. Germline CDR1 SGDLS, CDR2 YYNGEE. The CDR3 reads CASTPGIGYTEAFF. The CDR3 DNA reads TGTGCCAGCACCCCAGGGATCGGGTACACTGAAGCTTTCTTT.

V usage is TRBV18 and J usage is TRBJ2-5, with TRBD1 matching 10 bases. The CDR3 loop spans 16 amino acids. Germline V gives CDR1 KGHSH, CDR2 LQKENI. Germline trimming cut 2 bases from V and 4 bases from J; bases unmatched to any gene: 7. CDR3 sequence: CASSPNPRTGGETQYF. CDR3 nucleotide sequence: TGTGCCAGCTCACCAAATCCCCGGACAGGGGGAGAGACCCAGTACTTC.

This chain joins TRBV5-1 and TRBJ2-2, with 7 bases identical to TRBD1. V lost 0 bases and J lost 3; bases outside the gene matches: 2. CDR1 SGHRS and CDR2 YFSETQ come from the germline V gene. This CDR3 comprises 15 residues. The CDR3 sequence is CASSLEGGDTGELFF. The CDR3 nucleotides are TGCGCCAGCAGCTTGGAAGGGGGCGACACCGGGGAGCTGTTTTTT.

V gene TRBV2 combines with J gene TRBJ1-2; D ambiguous. V was pared by 5 bases and J by 8 bases, with 15 bases between. The germline V gene encodes CDR1 SNHLY and CDR2 FYNNEI. The CDR3 runs to 13 residues. The CDR3 sequence is CASSLRFLSGYTF. CDR3 in DNA: TGTGCCAGCAGTTTGAGATTTTTATCAGGCTACACCTTC.

The gene calls are TRBV24-1 and TRBJ2-3, with D possibly TRBD2 on 6 matching bases. The V and J ends lost 3 bases and 5 bases respectively, with 8 bases between them. This CDR3 has 13 amino acids. CDR1 is KGHDR, CDR2 SFDVKD, per germline. The CDR3 bases are TGTGCCACCAGTGATGGAGGGCGAGATACGCAGTATTTT. The encoded protein is CATSDGGRDTQYF.

The V gene is TRBV19, the J gene TRBJ1-1, with D possibly being TRBD1 (6 bases). V dropped 5 bases and J dropped 5 bases, with 12 bases sitting between them. CDR3 length: 13 amino acids. Germline-derived CDR1 and CDR2 are LNHDA and SQIVND (reference sequence). For the CDR3, the DNA is TGTGCCAGTAGTCGAAACAGGGTAACTGAAGCTTTCTTT. It encodes CASSRNRVTEAFF.

This clone was seen a single time. The chain combines TRBV18 with TRBJ1-1; weak D call: TRBD1 (6 bases). Germline CDR1 is KGHSH and CDR2 is LQKENI. V lost 2 bases to trimming and J lost 7 bases, with 11 bases between them. There are 13 residues in the CDR3. This CDR3 reads CASSPSRGNEAFF. The CDR3 nucleotides are TGTGCCAGCTCACCAAGTAGGGGGAATGAAGCTTTCTTT.

This sequence joins TRBV19 and TRBJ1-5; 7 nucleotides line up with TRBD1. This CDR3 has 17 amino acids. CDR1 is LNHDA, CDR2 SQIVND, per germline (reference sequence). The junction had 11 bases not matched to a gene; V was cut back by 6 bases and J by 0 bases. CDR3 in DNA: TGTGCCAGTAGCACCCAAGGGACAGCTAGTAGCAATCAGCCCCAGCATTTT. Its protein product is CASSTQGTASSNQPQHF.

The chain couples TRBV5-6 to TRBJ2-2; TRBD1 matches at 8 bases. The CDR3 sequence is 15 residues long. The V gene's germline CDR1 is SGHDT and CDR2 YYEEEE. V gave up 1 base and J gave up 6 bases; unmatched junction bases: 5. The CDR3 DNA reads as TGTGCCAGCAGCTTGACAGGGGGAGGTGCCGGGGAGCTGTTTTTT. Protein product: CASSLTGGGAGELFF. The entire variable domain, with the rest obtained from reference TRBV5-6 and TRBJ2-2, is as follows: DAGVTQSPTHLIKTRGQQVTLRCSPKSGHDTVSWYQQALGQGPQFIFQYYEEEERQRGNFPDRFSGHQFPNYSSELNVNALLLGDSALYLCASSLTGGGAGELFFGEGSRLTVL.

This clone was seen once. The CDR3 sequence: CASTNRNYGYTF. DNA for the CDR3: TGTGCCAGTACCAACAGGAACTATGGCTACACCTTC. The chain combines TRBV19 with TRBJ1-2, with a possible D match to TRBD1 (5 bases). Per the germline V gene, CDR1 is LNHDA and CDR2 is SQIVND (reference sequence). The CDR3 loop spans 12 amino acids. The germline V and J ends were trimmed by 7 bases and 2 bases, with 8 bases remaining between them.

The chain carries TRBV4-1 and TRBJ2-1; TRBD1 might be the D (5 bases). Germline loops: CDR1 MGHRA, CDR2 YSYEKL. The CDR3 has 16 residues. Trimming stripped 0 bases from V and 8 bases from J, with 17 bases between. CDR3 residues: CASSQESRQGRDEQFF. DNA for the CDR3: TGCGCCAGCAGCCAAGAATCGAGGCAGGGTAGGGATGAGCAGTTCTTC.

The V and J genes are TRBV5-6 and TRBJ2-2, with D perhaps matching TRBD1 (6 bases). CDR1 is SGHDT and CDR2 is YYEEEE in the germline V gene. Trimming removed 3 bases at V and 1 base at J, with 7 bases between. This CDR3 has 14 residues. CDR3 residues: CASSWTVNTGELFF. CDR3 bases: TGTGCCAGCAGCTGGACAGTGAACACCGGGGAGCTGTTTTTT.

V gene TRBV9 combines with J gene TRBJ2-2; TRBD1 aligns across 12 bases. V was clipped by 3 bases and J by 5 bases; unmatched bases: 5. The CDR3 sequence is 16 residues long. Per the germline V gene, CDR1 is SGDLS and CDR2 is YYNGEE. CDR3 loop: CASSEMGQGATGELFF. The CDR3 DNA reads TGTGCCAGCAGCGAAATGGGACAGGGGGCTACCGGGGAGCTGTTTTTT.

This CDR3 is CAWSLGARGKQPQHF. In nucleotides, the CDR3 is TGTGCCTGGAGTCTGGGGGCGAGGGGTAAGCAGCCCCAGCATTTT. The V gene is TRBV30, the J gene TRBJ1-5, with D possibly TRBD1 on 6 matching bases. Germline V gives CDR1 GTSNPN, CDR2 SVGIG (reference sequence). Trimming shortened V by 2 bases and J by 7 bases, and 18 bases separated the two germline ends. The CDR3 spans 15 residues.

The chain couples TRBV27 to TRBJ2-2; 8 bases are a match to TRBD1. This CDR3 is built from 17 residues. The J segment lost 2 bases and the V segment lost 1 base, leaving 6 bases of the junction unmatched. The germline gives CDR1 MNHEY, CDR2 SMNVEV (reference sequence). This CDR3 reads CASSLYRRGQNTGELFF. The CDR3 DNA follows: TGTGCCAGCAGTTTATATCGCAGGGGGCAAAACACCGGGGAGCTGTTTTTT.

The chain is built from TRBV24-1 and TRBJ1-2; 7 bases are a match to TRBD1. Germline trimming cut 4 bases from V and 4 bases from J; bases unmatched to any gene: 14. Per the germline V gene, CDR1 is KGHDR and CDR2 is SFDVKD. The CDR3 runs 17 residues. CDR3 sequence: CATSDGTETFPSYGYTF. CDR3 sequence (DNA): TGTGCCACCAGTGACGGGACAGAGACCTTTCCCAGCTATGGCTACACCTTC.

The rearrangement links TRBV12-3 or TRBV12-4 to TRBJ2-7; D is undetermined. This CDR3 is built from 13 residues. Trimming stripped 4 bases from V and 6 bases from J, with 13 bases between. The CDR3 nucleotides read TGTGCCAGCAGTTCCACTGAGTACGGCGAGCAGTACTTC. As protein: CASSSTEYGEQYF.

The V call is TRBV5-1, the J call TRBJ2-7; D perhaps matches TRBD2 (6 bases). Germline V gives CDR1 SGHRS, CDR2 YFSETQ. The CDR3 sequence is 15 residues long. Trimming pared 2 bases from V and 0 bases from J, leaving 12 bases between. CDR3 amino acids: CASSFLGGASYEQYF. In DNA, the CDR3 is TGCGCCAGCAGCTTTCTAGGCGGGGCCTCCTACGAGCAGTACTTC.